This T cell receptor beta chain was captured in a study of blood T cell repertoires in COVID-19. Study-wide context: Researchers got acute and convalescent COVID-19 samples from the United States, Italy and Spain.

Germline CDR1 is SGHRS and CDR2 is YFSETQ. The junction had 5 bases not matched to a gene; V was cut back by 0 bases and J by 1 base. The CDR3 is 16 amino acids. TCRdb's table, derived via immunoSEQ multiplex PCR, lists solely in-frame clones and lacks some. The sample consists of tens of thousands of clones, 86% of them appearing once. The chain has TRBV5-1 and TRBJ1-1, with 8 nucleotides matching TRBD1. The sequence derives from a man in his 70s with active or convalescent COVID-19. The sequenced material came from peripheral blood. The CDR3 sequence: CASSLEGQGSNTEAFF. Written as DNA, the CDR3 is TGCGCCAGCAGCTTGGAAGGACAGGGTTCGAACACTGAAGCTTTCTTT. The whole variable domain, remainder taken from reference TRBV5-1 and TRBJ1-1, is KAGVTQTPRYLIKTRGQQVTLSCSPISGHRSVSWYQQTPGQGLQFLFEYFSETQRNKGNFPGRFSGRQFSNSRSEMNVSTLELGDSALYLCASSLEGQGSNTEAFFGQGTRLTVV.